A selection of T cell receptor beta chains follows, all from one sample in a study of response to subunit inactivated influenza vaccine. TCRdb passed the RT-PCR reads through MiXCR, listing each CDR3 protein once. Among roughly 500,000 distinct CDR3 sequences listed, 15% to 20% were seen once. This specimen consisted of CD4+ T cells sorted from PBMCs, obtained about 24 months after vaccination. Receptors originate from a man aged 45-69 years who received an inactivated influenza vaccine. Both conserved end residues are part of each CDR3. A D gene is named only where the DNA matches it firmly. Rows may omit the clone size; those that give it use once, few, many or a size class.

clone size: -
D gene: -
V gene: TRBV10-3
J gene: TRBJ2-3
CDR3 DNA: TGTGCCATCAGGTCGGGTAGCACAGATACGCAGTATTTT
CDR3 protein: CAIRSGSTDTQYF

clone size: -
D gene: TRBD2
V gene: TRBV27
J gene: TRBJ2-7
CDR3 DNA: TGTGCCAGCAGTCCAAGCGGGAGAGGATACGAGCAGTACTTC
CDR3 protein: CASSPSGRGYEQYF

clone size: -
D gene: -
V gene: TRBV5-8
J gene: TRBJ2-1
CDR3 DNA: TGTGCCAGCAGCTCCTCCGGATACTACAATGAGCAGTTCTTC
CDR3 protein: CASSSSGYYNEQFF

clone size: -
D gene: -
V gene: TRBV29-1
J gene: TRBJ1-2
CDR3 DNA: TGCAGCGCCCGGGGAAAGGGGTACGATGGCTACACCTTC
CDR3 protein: CSARGKGYDGYTF

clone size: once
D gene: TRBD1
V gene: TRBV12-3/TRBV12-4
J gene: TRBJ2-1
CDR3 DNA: TGTGCCAGCAGTTTAGGGAACAGGGGACGCGAGCAGTTCTTC
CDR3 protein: CASSLGNRGREQFF

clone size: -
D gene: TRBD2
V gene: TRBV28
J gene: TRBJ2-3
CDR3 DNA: TGTGCAGGGAGTAGCGGGGGGGCCATCACAGATACGCAGTATTTT
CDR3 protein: CAGSSGGAITDTQYF

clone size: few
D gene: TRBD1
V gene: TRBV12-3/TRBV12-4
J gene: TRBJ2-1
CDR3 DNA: TGTGCCAGCAGTCTAGGACAGGGTAACAATGAGCAGTTCTTC
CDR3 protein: CASSLGQGNNEQFF

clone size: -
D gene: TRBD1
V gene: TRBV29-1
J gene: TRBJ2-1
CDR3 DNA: TGCAGCGTTGCCAGGGGGCCTTACAATGAGCAGTTCTTC
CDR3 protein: CSVARGPYNEQFF

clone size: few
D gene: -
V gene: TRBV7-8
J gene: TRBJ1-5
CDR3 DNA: TGTGCCAGCAGTCAAGGGAAGAGCAATCAGCCCCAGCATTTT
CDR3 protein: CASSQGKSNQPQHF

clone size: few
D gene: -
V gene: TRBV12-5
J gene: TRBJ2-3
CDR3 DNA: TGTGCTAGTGGTAGTTCACGCGCCGATACGCAGTATTTT
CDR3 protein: CASGSSRADTQYF

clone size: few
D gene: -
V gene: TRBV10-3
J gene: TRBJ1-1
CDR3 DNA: TGTGCCATCCGCACCGGCCGAGAGAGCAACACTGAAGCTTTCTTT
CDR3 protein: CAIRTGRESNTEAFF

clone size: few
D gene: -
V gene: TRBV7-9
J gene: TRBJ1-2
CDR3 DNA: TGTGCCAGCAGCAAACAGGCTTCACTGGGCGACTACACCTTC
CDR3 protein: CASSKQASLGDYTF

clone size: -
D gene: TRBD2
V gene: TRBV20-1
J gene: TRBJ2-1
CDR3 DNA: TGCAGTGCTAGAGATCGGGCTAGCGGGAGTTCCTACAATGAGCAGTTCTTC
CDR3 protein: CSARDRASGSSYNEQFF

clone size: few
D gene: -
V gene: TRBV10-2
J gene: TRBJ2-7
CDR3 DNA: TGCGCCAGCAGTGAACAGACTTACGAGCAGTACTTC
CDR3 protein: CASSEQTYEQYF

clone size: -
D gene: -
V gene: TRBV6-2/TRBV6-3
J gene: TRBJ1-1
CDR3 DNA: TGTGCCAGCAGTTACAGCCTTTCAAACACTGAAGCTTTCTTT
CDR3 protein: CASSYSLSNTEAFF

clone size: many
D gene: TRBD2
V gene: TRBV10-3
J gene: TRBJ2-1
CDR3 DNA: TGTGCCATCAGTGAGGAGAGCGGGAGGGCCGGTGAGCAGTTCTTC
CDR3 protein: CAISEESGRAGEQFF

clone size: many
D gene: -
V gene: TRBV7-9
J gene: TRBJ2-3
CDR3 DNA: TGTGCCAGCAGCTTAGAGGGTAGCACAGATACGCAGTATTTT
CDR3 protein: CASSLEGSTDTQYF

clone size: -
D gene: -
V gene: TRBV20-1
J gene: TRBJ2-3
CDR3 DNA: TGCAGTGCTTCCCGGGGGATCCTCTCAGATACGCAGTATTTT
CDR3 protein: CSASRGILSDTQYF

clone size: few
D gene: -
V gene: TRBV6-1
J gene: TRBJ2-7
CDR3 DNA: TGTGCCGTGCCCGGCGGGTACGAGCAGTACTTC
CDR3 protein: CAVPGGYEQYF

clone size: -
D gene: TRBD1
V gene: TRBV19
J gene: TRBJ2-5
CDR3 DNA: TGTGCCAGTAGTCCCGGGACAGTCGGGACCCAGTACTTC
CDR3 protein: CASSPGTVGTQYF

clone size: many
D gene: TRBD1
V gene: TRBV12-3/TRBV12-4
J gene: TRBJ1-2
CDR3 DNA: TGTGCCAGCAGTTTCCGGGACAGTAACTATGGCTACACCTTC
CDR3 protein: CASSFRDSNYGYTF

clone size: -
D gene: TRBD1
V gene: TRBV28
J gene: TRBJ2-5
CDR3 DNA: TGTGCCAGCAGGACAGGGGGCAAGGAGACCCAGTACTTC
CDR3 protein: CASRTGGKETQYF

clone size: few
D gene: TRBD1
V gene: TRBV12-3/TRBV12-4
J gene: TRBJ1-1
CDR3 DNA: TGTGCCAGCAGTGCCGGTTGGACAGGGGGTCTGAACACTGAAGCTTTCTTT
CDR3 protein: CASSAGWTGGLNTEAFF

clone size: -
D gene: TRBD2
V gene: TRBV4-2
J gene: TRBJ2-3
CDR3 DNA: TGTGCCAGCAGCCCTGTACTAGCGGGGGGGATTGGGACAGATACGCAGTATTTT
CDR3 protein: CASSPVLAGGIGTDTQYF

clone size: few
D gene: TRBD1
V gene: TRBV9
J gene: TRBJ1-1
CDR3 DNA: TGTGCCAGCGGGACAGGGACGGTTGAAGCTTTCTTT
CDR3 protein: CASGTGTVEAFF

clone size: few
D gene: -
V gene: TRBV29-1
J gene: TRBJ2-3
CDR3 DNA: TGCAGCGGAGGACCCGACAATACGCAGTATTTT
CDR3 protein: CSGGPDNTQYF

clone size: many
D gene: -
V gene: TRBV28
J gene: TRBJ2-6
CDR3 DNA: TGTGCCAGCAGCTCCTCCGGGGTCCGGCGGTCTGGGGCCAACGTCCTGACTTTC
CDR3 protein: CASSSSGVRRSGANVLTF

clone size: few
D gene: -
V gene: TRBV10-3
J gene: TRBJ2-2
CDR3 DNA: TGTGCCATCAGTGTCCTTCGAGGGGGACAGAACACCGGGGAGCTGTTTTTT
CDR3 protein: CAISVLRGGQNTGELFF

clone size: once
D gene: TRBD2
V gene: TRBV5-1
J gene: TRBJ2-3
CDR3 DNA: TGCGCCAGCAGCTGGGGGACTAGCGGAGCGGGGGGCACAGATACGCAGTATTTT
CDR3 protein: CASSWGTSGAGGTDTQYF

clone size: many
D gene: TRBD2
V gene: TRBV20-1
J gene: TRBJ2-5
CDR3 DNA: TGCAGTGCAACCAAGCGGGAGGGCCGCGAGACCCAGTACTTC
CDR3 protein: CSATKREGRETQYF

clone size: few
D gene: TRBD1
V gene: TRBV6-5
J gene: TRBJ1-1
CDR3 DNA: TGTGCCAGCAGTTACGTGGACAGGGCGAACACTGAAGCTTTCTTT
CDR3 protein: CASSYVDRANTEAFF

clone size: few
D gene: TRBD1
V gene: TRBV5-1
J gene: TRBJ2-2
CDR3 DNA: TGCGCCAGCAGCAGGACCGGGACAGGGAAAACCGGGGAGCTGTTTTTT
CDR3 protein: CASSRTGTGKTGELFF

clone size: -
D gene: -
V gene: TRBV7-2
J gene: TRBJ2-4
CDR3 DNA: TGTGCCAGCAGCCCCCGTTCCCTAGCCAAAAACATTCAGTACTTC
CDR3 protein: CASSPRSLAKNIQYF